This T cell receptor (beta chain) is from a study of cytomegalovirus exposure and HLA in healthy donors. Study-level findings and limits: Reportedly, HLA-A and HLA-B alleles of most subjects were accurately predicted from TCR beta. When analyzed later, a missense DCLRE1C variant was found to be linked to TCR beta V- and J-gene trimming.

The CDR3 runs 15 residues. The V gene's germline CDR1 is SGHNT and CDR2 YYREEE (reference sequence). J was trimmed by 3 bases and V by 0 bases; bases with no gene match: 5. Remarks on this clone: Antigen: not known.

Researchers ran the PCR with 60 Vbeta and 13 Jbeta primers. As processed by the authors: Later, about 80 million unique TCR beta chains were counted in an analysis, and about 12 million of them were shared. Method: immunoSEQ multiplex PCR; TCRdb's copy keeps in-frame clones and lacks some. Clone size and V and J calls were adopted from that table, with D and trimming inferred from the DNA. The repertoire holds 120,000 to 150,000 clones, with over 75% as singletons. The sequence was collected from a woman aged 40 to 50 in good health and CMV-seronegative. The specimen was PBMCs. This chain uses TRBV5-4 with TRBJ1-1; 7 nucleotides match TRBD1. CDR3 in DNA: TGTGCCAGCAGCTTGGCCGGGACAGCGTACACTGAAGCTTTCTTT. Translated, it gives CASSLAGTAYTEAFF.